These 22 T cell receptor beta chains came from one sample sequenced in a study of Graves' ophthalmopathy and Graves' hyperthyroidism. RNA transcripts provided the template for amplifying TCR beta CDR3 regions. The workflow started with a first-round RT-PCR run with HTBI primers and then moved on to a second-round multiplex PCR. From the multiplex PCR reads, TCRdb called clonotypes with MiXCR, one entry per CDR3 protein. Of some 360,000 distinct CDR3 sequences listed, 17% are singletons. Sequencing was done on a sample of peripheral blood. The origin of the receptors is an adult woman with stable Graves' hyperthyroidism.

This chain uses TRBV3-1 with TRBJ1-1; TRBD1 is a possible D gene (5 bases). The CDR3 contains 14 residues. In germline, CDR1 is LGHDT, CDR2 YNNKEL (reference sequence). Trimming left V 4 bases short and J 1 base short, with 10 bases between. The CDR3 bases are TGTGCCAGCAGCCCATGGGGGGAGAACACTGAAGCTTTCTTT. Protein product: CASSPWGENTEAFF.

The rearrangement joins TRBV28 to TRBJ2-7, with unresolved D. V was pared by 2 bases and J by 3 bases, with 17 bases between. Germline values: CDR1 MDHEN, CDR2 SYDVKM. The CDR3 loop spans 16 amino acids. CDR3 loop: CASSLLPRPGLYEQYF. The CDR3 DNA is TGTGCCAGCAGTTTACTCCCTCGGCCGGGCCTCTACGAGCAGTACTTC.

The rearrangement uses TRBV12-3 or TRBV12-4 and TRBJ2-5; D is tentatively TRBD1 or TRBD2 (6 bases each). Trimming removed 3 bases at V and 3 bases at J, with 17 bases between. The length of the CDR3 is 16 residues. The CDR3 nucleotides read TGTGCCAGCAGTTTTGGGGGGCTATATTATAAAGAGACCCAGTACTTC. Its protein product is CASSFGGLYYKETQYF.

This clonotype was seen at least ten times. The chain couples TRBV11-1 to TRBJ2-5; tentatively, D is TRBD2 (6 bases). Deletions cut 6 bases from V and 6 bases from J, with 14 bases between. This CDR3 has 13 amino acids. The germline gives CDR1 SGHAT, CDR2 FQDESV (reference sequence). The DNA of the CDR3 is TGTGCCAGCAGATCCGGGAGCGTCCAGACCCAGTACTTC. Translating it yields CASRSGSVQTQYF.

This clonotype has a count of ten or more. This chain's CDR3 is CASSIRLTSGSFDEQYF. The CDR3 DNA is TGTGCCAGTAGTATAAGGCTGACTAGCGGGAGTTTCGACGAGCAGTACTTC. The chain couples TRBV19 to TRBJ2-7; 12 positions agree with TRBD2. Trimming cost V 2 bases and J 5 bases; bases outside gene matches: 10. The length of the CDR3 is 17 residues. Germline CDR1 and CDR2: LNHDA and SQIVND (reference sequence).

This clonotype was detected ten times or more. The CDR3 loop is CASSFIYTGELFF. CDR3 nucleotide sequence: TGTGCCAGCAGCTTCATATACACCGGGGAGCTGTTTTTT. This chain connects TRBV12-3 or TRBV12-4 to TRBJ2-2, with unresolved D. The CDR3 is 13 residues long. V shed 6 bases and J shed 3 bases, with 8 bases lying between them.

The rearrangement joins TRBV12-3 or TRBV12-4 to TRBJ1-5, with 10 bases identical to TRBD1. Unmatched junction bases numbered 8, after V lost 6 bases and J lost 9 bases. The CDR3 spans 14 residues. In nucleotides, the CDR3 is TGTGCCAGCAGCTTTACGACAGGGGGCTGGCCCCAGCATTTT. Residues: CASSFTTGGWPQHF.

This clonotype has ten or more counts. The chain recombines TRBV29-1 with TRBJ2-5; 8 bases are shared with TRBD2. The CDR3 is 12 residues long. V lost 5 bases to trimming and J lost 3 bases; unmatched junction nucleotides: 2. Germline CDR1 and CDR2: SQVTM and ANQGSEA. This chain's CDR3 is CSVFSGKETQYF. CDR3 DNA: TGCAGCGTTTTTAGCGGGAAAGAGACCCAGTACTTC.

The CDR3 loop is CASSLSGAGARETQYF. As DNA, the CDR3 is TGTGCCAGCAGTTTATCGGGTGCGGGGGCGCGGGAGACCCAGTACTTC. V and J are TRBV27 and TRBJ2-5; a weak D match, TRBD2 (7 bases). Trimming took 0 bases from V and 5 from J, leaving 16 bases between them. The germline gives CDR1 MNHEY, CDR2 SMNVEV (reference sequence). The CDR3 contains 16 residues.

This clonotype showed up many times. This chain connects TRBV6-5 to TRBJ2-7; D perhaps matches TRBD2 (6 bases). Between the trimmed V and J ends, which lost 2 bases and 5 bases, there was a span of 16 bases. The CDR3 has 15 residues. Germline loops: CDR1 MNHEY, CDR2 SVGAGI. The CDR3, as DNA: TGTGCCAGCAGTTACCCCGGAGGGCTAAGCGACGAGCAGTACTTC. Residues: CASSYPGGLSDEQYF.

This clonotype was counted at least ten times. V and J are TRBV10-1 and TRBJ1-5; D may be TRBD1 (5 bases). V was shortened by 4 bases and J by 3 bases, with 7 bases between the two germline ends. Germline values: CDR1 WNHNN, CDR2 SYGVQD (reference sequence). This CDR3 is built from 13 residues. The CDR3 loop is CASSAGFNQPQHF. In DNA form, the CDR3 reads TGCGCCAGCAGTGCAGGGTTCAATCAGCCCCAGCATTTT.

Comments on this clonotype: Compared with germline, one end of the junction differs, possibly owing to a read error. The chain employs TRBV12-3 or TRBV12-4 and TRBJ2-1; either TRBD1 or TRBD2 may supply D (5 bases each). The CDR3 is 17 residues long. CDR3 residues: CASSSGGGGVLNNEKFF. In nucleotides, the CDR3 is TGTGCCAGCAGTTCCGGCGGTGGGGGAGTATTAAACAATGAGAAGTTCTTC.

This clonotype has at least ten counts. The chain's CDR3 is CASSPTSGVTQYF. The CDR3 DNA reads TGTGCCAGCAGCCCGACTAGCGGGGTGACCCAGTACTTC. J is TRBJ2-5 and V is TRBV7-6; 11 nucleotides line up with TRBD2. Trimming cost V 5 bases and J 7 bases; bases outside gene matches: 3. This CDR3 region has 13 residues. Germline V gene data show CDR1 as SGHVS and CDR2 as FNYEAQ.

This clonotype came up many times. This chain joins TRBV4-1 and TRBJ1-6; unclear D gene. The CDR3 has 14 residues. The germline V gene encodes CDR1 MGHRA and CDR2 YSYEKL. V gave up 3 bases and J gave up 8 bases, with 11 bases separating them. CDR3 DNA sequence: TGCGCCAGCAGCCAGGGAAATATCTATTCACCCCTCCACTTT. Encoded protein: CASSQGNIYSPLHF.

There are many counts of this clonotype. The chain combines TRBV28 with TRBJ1-5, with TRBD1 matching over 7 bases. The germline V gene has CDR1 MDHEN and CDR2 SYDVKM. V lost 5 bases to trimming and J lost 0 bases; unmatched junction nucleotides: 7. The CDR3 has 16 residues. Here the CDR3 DNA reads TGTGCCAGCAGTCTTGGACAGGAGTATAGCAATCAGCCCCAGCATTTT. It translates to CASSLGQEYSNQPQHF.

This clonotype appeared many times. CDR3 loop: CSAESPTGLTEAFF. In nucleotides, the CDR3 is TGCAGTGCTGAGTCCCCAACAGGGCTAACTGAAGCTTTCTTT. The rearrangement joins TRBV20-1 to TRBJ1-1; weak D call: TRBD1 (6 bases). V was shortened by 5 bases and J by 5 bases, with 18 bases between the two germline ends. This CDR3 spans 14 amino acids. Germline V gene sequence: CDR1 DFQATT, CDR2 SNEGSKA (reference sequence).

This clonotype was counted ten times or more. The rearrangement links TRBV28 to TRBJ1-2, with 7 bases lining up with TRBD1. This CDR3 spans 15 amino acids. V gave up 4 bases and J gave up 4 bases; unmatched junction bases: 9. CDR1 and CDR2 (germline): MDHEN, SYDVKM. The CDR3 nucleotides are TGTGCCAGCAGTTCGCACAGGGGAATAGGCTATGGCTACACCTTC. Protein product: CASSSHRGIGYGYTF.

The chain is built from TRBV18 and TRBJ1-2, with TRBD1 matching over 7 bases. Germline V gene lookup returns CDR1 KGHSH and CDR2 LQKENI. This CDR3 comprises 15 residues. Unmatched junction bases numbered 7, after V lost 2 bases and J lost 4 bases. This CDR3 is CASSPEAGGVYGYTF. The CDR3 coding sequence is TGTGCCAGCTCACCAGAAGCAGGGGGGGTCTATGGCTACACCTTC.

This clonotype was counted at least ten times. The chain has TRBV12-3 or TRBV12-4 and TRBJ2-2, with TRBD1 matching 7 bases. V lost 6 bases to trimming and J lost 4 bases; unmatched junction nucleotides: 11. CDR3 size: 16 residues. CDR3 region: CASRRRTGQSTGELFF. The DNA for the CDR3 is TGTGCCAGCAGAAGACGGACGGGACAGTCCACCGGGGAGCTGTTTTTT.

This clonotype appeared a few times. This chain joins TRBV29-1 and TRBJ1-2, with no clear D. V was pared by 5 bases and J by 2 bases, with 12 bases between. Germline CDR1 is SQVTM and CDR2 is ANQGSEA. This CDR3 contains 13 residues. The CDR3 loop reads CSVLAGVNYGYTF. DNA of the CDR3: TGCAGCGTTTTGGCAGGAGTCAACTATGGCTACACCTTC.

This clonotype occurred many times. This chain uses TRBV20-1 with TRBJ2-5; no clear D. The V end was cut by 2 bases, the J end by 6 bases, with 16 bases between. The CDR3 has 14 residues. The germline V gene encodes CDR1 DFQATT and CDR2 SNEGSKA (reference sequence). CDR3 region: CSARPLSRFQTQYF. The CDR3 nucleotides read TGCAGTGCTAGACCCCTGTCGCGATTTCAGACCCAGTACTTC.

This clonotype was seen many times. The chain recombines TRBV5-5 with TRBJ2-2; D is possibly TRBD2 (6 bases). From germline, CDR1 is SGHKS and CDR2 YYEKEE (reference sequence). With 3 bases removed from V and 2 bases from J, the gap between germline ends came to 11 bases. The CDR3 runs 15 residues. The CDR3 bases are TGTGCCAGCAGCTCCAGGACTACCAACACCGGGGAGCTGTTTTTT. Protein product: CASSSRTTNTGELFF.